This T cell receptor (beta chain) was captured in a study of cytomegalovirus exposure and HLA in healthy donors. Germline CDR1 and CDR2: SGHRS and YFSETQ. The CDR3 sequence is 14 residues long. V lost 9 bases and J lost 2, with 17 bases in between. The PCR was carried out with 60 Vbeta primers and 13 Jbeta primers. Sequencing was performed with immunoSEQ multiplex PCR; in TCRdb, only in-frame clones are kept and a portion is missing. Of 120,000 to 150,000 clones listed, under 90% are singletons. This clone was detected only once. Its matching antigen is unknown. Study conclusions and caveats: Cytomegalovirus status, reportedly, was diagnosed with high specificity and sensitivity by the classifier. Segments of the TCR beta V type were, in most cases, productive about 87% or about 30% of the time in an earlier analysis.

The sequence came from a male donor in good health and CMV-seronegative. V and J are TRBV5-1 and TRBJ1-2, with D perhaps TRBD1 (6 bases). The material sequenced was PBMCs. This chain's CDR3 is CATREPGHNYGYTF. In DNA form, the CDR3 reads TGCGCCACTCGTGAGCCGGGACACAACTATGGCTACACCTTC.